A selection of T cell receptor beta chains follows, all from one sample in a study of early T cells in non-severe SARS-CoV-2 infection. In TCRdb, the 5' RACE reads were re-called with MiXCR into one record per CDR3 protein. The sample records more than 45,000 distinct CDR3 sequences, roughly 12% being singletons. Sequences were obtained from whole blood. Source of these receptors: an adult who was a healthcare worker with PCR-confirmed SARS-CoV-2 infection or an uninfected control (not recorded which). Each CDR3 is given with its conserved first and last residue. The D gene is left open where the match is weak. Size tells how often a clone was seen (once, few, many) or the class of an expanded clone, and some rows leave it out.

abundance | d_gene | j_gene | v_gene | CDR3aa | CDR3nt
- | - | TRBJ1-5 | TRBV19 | CASSIAGSNQPQHF | TGTGCCAGTAGTATCGCAGGGAGCAATCAGCCCCAGCATTTT
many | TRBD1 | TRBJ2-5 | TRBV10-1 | CASSSGIQGAGETQYF | TGCGCCAGCAGTTCAGGAATACAGGGGGCAGGAGAGACCCAGTACTTC
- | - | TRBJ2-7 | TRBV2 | CASSQDRTSEQYF | TGTGCCAGCAGCCAAGACAGGACGTCGGAGCAGTACTTC
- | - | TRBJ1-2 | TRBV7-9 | CASYSNDGTQDGYTF | TGTGCCAGCTACTCCAACGACGGGACTCAAGATGGCTACACCTTC
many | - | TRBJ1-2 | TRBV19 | CASSITAPGASYGYTF | TGTGCCAGTAGTATAACTGCTCCCGGGGCAAGCTATGGCTACACCTTC
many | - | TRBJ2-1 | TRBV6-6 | CASRPAWGGVFYNEQFF | TGTGCCAGCAGGCCGGCCTGGGGTGGGGTATTCTACAATGAGCAGTTCTTC
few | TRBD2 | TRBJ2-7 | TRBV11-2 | CASSFLSGRAGYEQYF | TGTGCCAGCAGCTTCTTGAGCGGGAGGGCCGGCTACGAGCAGTACTTC
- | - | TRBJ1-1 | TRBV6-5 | CASSQPGLKAFF | TGTGCCAGCAGTCAGCCGGGATTAAAAGCTTTCTTT
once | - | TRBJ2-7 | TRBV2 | CASSRDGGYEQYF | TGTGCCAGCAGCCGGGACGGGGGCTACGAGCAGTACTTC
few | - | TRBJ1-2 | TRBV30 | CAWSGGTDSGYTF | TGTGCCTGGAGTGGGGGAACAGACTCTGGCTACACCTTC
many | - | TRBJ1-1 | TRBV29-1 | CSVKRNTEAFF | TGCAGCGTTAAGCGGAACACTGAAGCTTTCTTT
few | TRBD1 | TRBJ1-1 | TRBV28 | CASGPPTGMNTEAFF | TGTGCCAGCGGCCCACCGACAGGGATGAACACTGAAGCTTTCTTT
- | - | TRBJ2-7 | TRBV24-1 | CATSDGASYEQYF | TGTGCCACCAGTGATGGAGCCTCCTACGAGCAGTACTTC
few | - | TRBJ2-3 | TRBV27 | CASSQRQDTQYF | TGTGCCAGCAGTCAACGTCAGGATACGCAGTATTTT
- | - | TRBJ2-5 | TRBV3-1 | CASSLYHLETQYF | TGTGCCAGCAGCCTTTACCACTTAGAGACCCAGTACTTC
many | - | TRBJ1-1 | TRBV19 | CASSPGRNTEAFF | TGTGCCAGTAGTCCAGGGAGGAACACTGAAGCTTTCTTT
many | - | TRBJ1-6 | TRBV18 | CASSTDGDSPLHF | TGTGCCAGCTCAACGGACGGGGATTCACCCCTCCACTTT
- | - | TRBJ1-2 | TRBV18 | CASSPSGDVNYGYTF | TGTGCCAGCTCACCATCAGGGGACGTTAACTATGGCTACACCTTC
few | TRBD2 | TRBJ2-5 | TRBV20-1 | CSRRLAGAQETQYF | TGCAGTCGACGACTAGCGGGAGCTCAAGAGACCCAGTACTTC
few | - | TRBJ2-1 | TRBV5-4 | CASSLAGQYNEQFF | TGTGCCAGCAGCTTGGCAGGACAGTACAATGAGCAGTTCTTC
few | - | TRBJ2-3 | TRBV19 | CASSTLSGSDTQYF | TGTGCCAGTAGTACCCTTTCAGGGTCAGATACGCAGTATTTT
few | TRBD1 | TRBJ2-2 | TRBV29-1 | CSVRTGLNTGELFF | TGCAGCGTGAGGACAGGACTGAACACCGGGGAGCTGTTTTTT
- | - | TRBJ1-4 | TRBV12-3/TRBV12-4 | CASSLEAGRENCFF | -
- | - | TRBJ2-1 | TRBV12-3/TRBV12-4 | CASSFTAYNEQFF | TGTGCCAGCAGTTTTACAGCTTACAATGAGCAGTTCTTC
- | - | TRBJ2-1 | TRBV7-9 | CASSPEQPYFGSYNEQFF | TGTGCCAGCAGCCCAGAACAGCCCTATTTTGGGAGCTACAATGAGCAGTTCTTC
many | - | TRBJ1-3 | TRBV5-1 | CASSSQGSVGAGNTIYF | TGCGCCAGCAGCTCCCAAGGATCGGTCGGGGCTGGAAACACCATATATTTT
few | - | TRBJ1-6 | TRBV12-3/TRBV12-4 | CASTPGLGSSPLHF | TGTGCCAGCACCCCGGGACTTGGCTCTTCACCCCTCCACTTT
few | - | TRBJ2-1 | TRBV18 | CASSPPSGGSLDEQFF | TGTGCCAGCTCACCACCGAGTGGGGGCTCACTGGATGAGCAGTTCTTC